The rows below give T cell receptor beta chains drawn from one sample of a study of neurological immune-mediated disorders. TCRdb analysed the 5' RACE reads with MiXCR anew, one entry per CDR3 protein. The table records fewer than 80,000 distinct CDR3 sequences, 4% to 6% of them present only once. Sample: PBMCs. The receptors derive from a woman in her forties or fifties with multiple sclerosis. The CDR3 runs from the conserved cysteine through the conserved F or W. The listing skips clone size in some rows; elsewhere it reads once, few, many or a size class.

j_call: TRBJ2-5; v_call: TRBV7-2; clone_size: many; cdr3_aa: CASSSMNTQETQYF
j_call: TRBJ2-5; v_call: TRBV20-1; clone_size: many; cdr3_aa: CSARGLAAETQYF
j_call: TRBJ1-2; v_call: TRBV29-1; clone_size: many; cdr3_aa: CSVWDSTNYGYTF
j_call: TRBJ2-1; v_call: TRBV5-1; clone_size: many; cdr3_aa: CASSLVGGANEQFF
j_call: TRBJ2-7; v_call: TRBV27; clone_size: many; cdr3_aa: CASSTRGTYYEQYF
j_call: TRBJ2-3; v_call: TRBV7-2; clone_size: few; cdr3_aa: CATHRGAGADTQYF
j_call: TRBJ2-5; v_call: TRBV4-2; clone_size: few; cdr3_aa: CASSQDLLARGGTQYF
j_call: TRBJ1-6; v_call: TRBV20-1; clone_size: many; cdr3_aa: CSARTGSSPLHF
j_call: TRBJ2-1; v_call: TRBV5-1; clone_size: few; cdr3_aa: CASSLRGTGDSYNEQFF
j_call: TRBJ1-5; v_call: TRBV5-5; clone_size: many; cdr3_aa: CASSSSQTGNQPQHF
j_call: TRBJ2-1; v_call: TRBV3-1; clone_size: many; cdr3_aa: CASSQLAGGLNEQFF
j_call: TRBJ1-2; v_call: TRBV5-5; clone_size: many; cdr3_aa: CASSFDRVQGYTF
j_call: TRBJ1-2; v_call: TRBV7-2; clone_size: many; cdr3_aa: CASSSTGTGISYGYTF
j_call: TRBJ2-1; v_call: TRBV7-2; clone_size: many; cdr3_aa: CASSFRSWASYNEQFF
j_call: TRBJ2-2; v_call: TRBV12-3/TRBV12-4; clone_size: many; cdr3_aa: CASSSRDSYTGELFF
j_call: TRBJ2-3; v_call: TRBV11-2; clone_size: many; cdr3_aa: CASSLVSASGGASTDTQYF
j_call: TRBJ1-1; v_call: TRBV19; clone_size: few; cdr3_aa: CAIRTARETGGTEAFF
j_call: TRBJ1-2; v_call: TRBV5-1; clone_size: few; cdr3_aa: CASSFTGFEGYTF
j_call: TRBJ2-7; v_call: TRBV28; clone_size: many; cdr3_aa: CASSLTDRGSYEQYF
j_call: TRBJ1-1; v_call: TRBV19; clone_size: many; cdr3_aa: CASTRDWRDTEAFF
j_call: TRBJ2-2; v_call: TRBV5-6; clone_size: many; cdr3_aa: CASSLLGAGELFF
j_call: TRBJ1-3; v_call: TRBV4-2; clone_size: NA; cdr3_aa: CASSQDPRPSSGKTIYF
j_call: TRBJ2-5; v_call: TRBV28; clone_size: many; cdr3_aa: CASSFLVGLLGTAQYF
j_call: TRBJ2-5; v_call: TRBV9; clone_size: many; cdr3_aa: CASSRGRVQETQYF
j_call: TRBJ1-1; v_call: TRBV29-1; clone_size: many; cdr3_aa: CSVMSEGWAEAFF
j_call: TRBJ2-6; v_call: TRBV7-2; clone_size: many; cdr3_aa: CASSSDPGANVLTF
j_call: TRBJ2-1; v_call: TRBV7-2; clone_size: NA; cdr3_aa: CASSLRRQSSYNEQFF
j_call: TRBJ2-6; v_call: TRBV6-6; clone_size: few; cdr3_aa: CASIDRSGANVLTF
j_call: TRBJ2-2; v_call: TRBV24-1; clone_size: NA; cdr3_aa: CATSDGDRGNTGELFF
j_call: TRBJ2-5; v_call: TRBV12-3/TRBV12-4; clone_size: NA; cdr3_aa: CASSLGGKGQETQYF
j_call: TRBJ2-3; v_call: TRBV5-1; clone_size: many; cdr3_aa: CASSLGPRGDTDTQYF
j_call: TRBJ1-5; v_call: TRBV28; clone_size: many; cdr3_aa: CASRPGQGAWNQPQHF
j_call: TRBJ2-5; v_call: TRBV10-1; clone_size: many; cdr3_aa: CASSNSDRNQETQYF
j_call: TRBJ2-7; v_call: TRBV4-1; clone_size: many; cdr3_aa: CASSLTGSDEQYF
j_call: TRBJ2-1; v_call: TRBV7-3; clone_size: few; cdr3_aa: CASSLIGGGPHNEQFF
j_call: TRBJ1-6; v_call: TRBV18; clone_size: many; cdr3_aa: CASSKKETSPLHF
j_call: TRBJ2-5; v_call: TRBV10-3; clone_size: many; cdr3_aa: CAISGAHQETQYF
j_call: TRBJ1-1; v_call: TRBV12-3/TRBV12-4; clone_size: many; cdr3_aa: CASSPRSDRATEAFF
j_call: TRBJ1-4; v_call: TRBV7-2; clone_size: NA; cdr3_aa: CASSLAGTKIEKLFF
j_call: TRBJ2-2; v_call: TRBV5-1; clone_size: many; cdr3_aa: CASSMDIQGAGELFF
j_call: TRBJ2-3; v_call: TRBV3-1; clone_size: many; cdr3_aa: CASSQRGTDTQYF
j_call: TRBJ1-6; v_call: TRBV11-3; clone_size: NA; cdr3_aa: CASSFNAGTVNSPLNF
j_call: TRBJ1-1; v_call: TRBV20-1; clone_size: many; cdr3_aa: CSASSGVTEAFF
j_call: TRBJ2-3; v_call: TRBV20-1; clone_size: many; cdr3_aa: CSARDPAGEGSTQYF